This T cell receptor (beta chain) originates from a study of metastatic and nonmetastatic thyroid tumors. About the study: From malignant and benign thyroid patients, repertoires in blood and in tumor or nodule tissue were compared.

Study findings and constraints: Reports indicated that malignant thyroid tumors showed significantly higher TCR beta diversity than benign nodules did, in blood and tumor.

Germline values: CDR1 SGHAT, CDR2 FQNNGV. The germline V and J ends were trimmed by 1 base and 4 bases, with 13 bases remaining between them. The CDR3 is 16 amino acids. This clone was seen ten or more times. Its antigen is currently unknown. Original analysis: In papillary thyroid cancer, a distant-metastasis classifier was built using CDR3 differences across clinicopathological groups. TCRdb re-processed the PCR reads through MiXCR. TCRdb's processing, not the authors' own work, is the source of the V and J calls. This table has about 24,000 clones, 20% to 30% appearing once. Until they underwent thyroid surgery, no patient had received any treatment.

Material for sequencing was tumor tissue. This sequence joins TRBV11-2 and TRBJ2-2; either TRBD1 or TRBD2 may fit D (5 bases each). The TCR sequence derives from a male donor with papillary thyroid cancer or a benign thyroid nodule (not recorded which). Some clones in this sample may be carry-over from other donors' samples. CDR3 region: CASSLGGRGGTGELFF. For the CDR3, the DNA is TGTGCCAGCAGCTTAGGGGGCCGGGGCGGCACCGGGGAGCTGTTTTTT.